The source of this T cell receptor (beta chain) is a study of CD8 T cells in ankylosing spondylitis. Points from the study as a whole: Past research had described some motif variants in reactive arthritis synovial fluid and blood. From matched ankylosing spondylitis synovial fluid, disease-linked clones were reportedly recovered at significantly enriched levels. Characteristic of ankylosing spondylitis blood, it appeared, was a TCR beta motif comprising several highly homologous variants. Disease-linked clones displayed a CD8+ phenotype and appeared relatively rarely in peripheral blood.

TCRdb called the 5' RACE reads again in MiXCR, with one record for every CDR3 protein. Among about 540,000 distinct CDR3 sequences listed, about 13% were seen once. The CDR3 is made up of 13 amino acids. CDR1 is LGHDT, CDR2 YNNKEL, per germline (reference sequence). V lost 4 bases to trimming and J lost 11 bases; unmatched junction nucleotides: 10. This clonotype came up many times. Its cognate antigen is unknown. The sequencing sample was made of blood, either unsorted or a sorted T cell fraction (not recorded which). The rearrangement links TRBV3-1 to TRBJ1-1; 7 bases match TRBD1. This clonotype originated in a male donor with ankylosing spondylitis. CDR3 coding DNA: TGTGCCAGCAGCCTCTACCCCGGGACAGCTGCTTTCTTT. Translating it yields CASSLYPGTAAFF.